This T cell receptor (beta chain) was observed in a study of CD8 T cells in ankylosing spondylitis (dated by TCRdb to 2015 to 2018). Turning to the overall study: The study set out to find disease-linked TCR variants by profiling T cell receptor beta repertoires in ankylosing spondylitis patients and healthy donors. The whole study cohort included roughly 110 healthy donors and over 20 ankylosing spondylitis patients. Samples of peripheral blood were taken, and for ankylosing spondylitis patients, synovial fluid was collected as well. Here is what the overall study found, with its caveats: Blood from ankylosing spondylitis patients appeared to be characterized by a TCR beta motif made up of about 8 highly homologous amino acid variants. In peripheral blood, the disease-linked clones were found at relatively low frequencies and had a CD8+ phenotype. Some of the motif variants had been reported before in the synovial fluid and blood of reactive arthritis patients, a finding that suggests common disease-initiation mechanisms. The disease-linked clones were reported as significantly enriched in matched synovial fluid samples from ankylosing spondylitis patients.

Germline trimming: 5 bases from V, 8 bases from J; junction bases outside gene matches: 8. The CDR3 runs 13 amino acids, cysteine and phenylalanine included. Only the CDR3 DNA is retained, 39 bases long and in frame from the first base. In the case of this clonotype: The antigen this receptor binds is unknown. Qualities for individual bases were not recorded, and no much larger clone is one base off.

Sequencing used an Illumina HiSeq 2500. Quantitative 5'-RACE with molecular barcodes was the method used to prepare the TCR beta libraries. Under the source paper's analysis protocol: To identify disease-linked TCR variants, a new computational method was used, one built on a probabilistic model of VDJ rearrangement. TCRdb reanalyzed the raw reads on its own, using fastp at Q25 for trimming and MiXCR for clone calling, and kept in-frame beta chains. Duplicate CDR3 protein sequences are folded into a single record with the most common DNA and genes. In this record, the V and J calls reflect TCRdb's handling and not the investigators' own analysis. The sample yields approximately 500,000 distinct CDR3 sequences; roughly an eighth were counted once. The ten largest account for under 7.5% of the sample.

The sample comprised blood, either unsorted or a sorted T cell fraction (not recorded which). Here the chain combines TRBV12-3 or TRBV12-4 and TRBJ1-2; 7 bases in the middle match TRBD1. The sequence came from a male donor with ankylosing spondylitis. The CDR3: CASSPRQGPGYTF. The sequenced DNA: TGTGCCAGCAGTCCCCGACAGGGACCGGGCTACACCTTC.